These 7 T cell receptor beta chains originate from one sample sequenced in a study of response to subunit inactivated influenza vaccine. MiXCR, run by TCRdb on the RT-PCR reads, gives a single entry per CDR3 protein. The sample includes some 800,000 distinct CDR3 sequences, 20% to 25% seen only once; the top ten take 9.5% to 13%. The sequencing here drew on PBMCs from blood, taken less than 6 days after vaccination. The receptors were sampled from a man in his fifties who received an inactivated influenza vaccine.

This clonotype was seen a few times. CDR3 in DNA: TGCAGTGCGCCGGGACGGAACAATGAGCAGTTCTTC. Translating it yields CSAPGRNNEQFF. The V and J genes are TRBV20-1 and TRBJ2-1; D is perhaps TRBD1 or TRBD2 (5 bases each). With 6 bases removed from V and 5 bases from J, the gap between germline ends came to 11 bases. The CDR3 is made up of 12 amino acids. Germline CDR1 and CDR2: DFQATT and SNEGSKA (reference sequence).

This clonotype was seen a few times. The chain joins TRBV9 to TRBJ1-1, with D unclear. Trimming removed 2 bases at V and 2 bases at J, with 13 bases between. Germline CDR1 and CDR2: SGDLS and YYNGEE. The CDR3 has 15 residues. The CDR3 sequence is CASSVRNEVNTEAFF. CDR3 sequence (DNA): TGTGCCAGCAGCGTTAGGAACGAGGTAAACACTGAAGCTTTCTTT.

The chain employs TRBV7-2 and TRBJ2-1; tentatively, D is TRBD1 (6 bases). CDR3 length: 15 amino acids. V was shortened by 3 bases and J by 7 bases, with 16 bases between the two germline ends. CDR1 is SGHTA, CDR2 FQGNSA, per germline. In DNA form, the CDR3 reads TGTGCCAGCAGCTTTCCCCCTAAGGGGGTAAATGAGCAGTTCTTC. It is translated as CASSFPPKGVNEQFF.

V and J are TRBV7-9 and TRBJ2-2; TRBD2 might be the D (6 bases). This CDR3 region has 16 residues. Between the trimmed V and J ends, which lost 4 bases and 0 bases, there was a span of 12 bases. The germline V gene has CDR1 SEHNR and CDR2 FQNEAQ (reference sequence). The CDR3 DNA reads TGTGCCAGCAGCTCCTGGGGGGTGGCGAACACCGGGGAGCTGTTTTTT. Its translation: CASSSWGVANTGELFF. The whole variable domain, remainder taken from reference TRBV7-9 and TRBJ2-2, is DTGVSQNPRHKITKRGQNVTFRCDPISEHNRLYWYRQTLGQGPEFLTYFQNEAQLEKSRLLSDRFSAERPKGSFSTLEIQRTEQGDSAMYLCASSSWGVANTGELFFGEGSRLTVL.

This chain uses TRBV5-6 with TRBJ2-7, with D maybe TRBD1 (5 bases). The V end was cut by 2 bases, the J end by 0 bases, with 15 bases between. Germline V gives CDR1 SGHDT, CDR2 YYEEEE. CDR3 size: 16 residues. CDR3 bases: TGTGCCAGCAGCTTCGAAAGACAGTACTTCTCCTACGAGCAGTACTTC. Residues: CASSFERQYFSYEQYF.

V gene TRBV12-3 or TRBV12-4 combines with J gene TRBJ2-7, with D uncertain. Trimming took off 5 bases at V and 5 bases at J, with 10 bases between the two ends. The CDR3 runs to 12 residues. CDR3 bases: TGTGCCAGCAGTCATCTAATTCACGAGCAGTACTTC. It encodes CASSHLIHEQYF.

The chain carries TRBV19 and TRBJ2-1; D is possibly TRBD1 or TRBD2 (5 bases each). V lost 5 bases and J lost 6, with 17 bases in between. The CDR3 loop spans 15 amino acids. From germline, CDR1 is LNHDA and CDR2 SQIVND (reference sequence). In nucleotides, the CDR3 is TGTGCCAGTAGTCCACCGGGACGACACCTCAATGAGCAGTTCTTC. Protein: CASSPPGRHLNEQFF.